This T cell receptor (beta chain) emerged from a study of blood T cell repertoires in COVID-19. Original processing methods: Reference gene primer amplification gave estimated nucleated cell counts. Repertoires were generated with immunoSEQ multiplex PCR, while TCRdb's copy carries only in-frame clones and drops some. V, J and clone size were drawn from that table, and D and trimming were deduced from the DNA. Altogether under 150,000 clones are present, roughly 85% being singletons, with the ten largest covering 10% to 15%. The CDR3 spans 15 residues. Trimming took 1 base from V and 7 from J; bases not matched to a gene: 5. CDR1 SGHVS and CDR2 FQNEAQ come from the germline V gene. This clone came up a few times.

This TCR came from a human donor in a cohort sampled during active COVID-19. Material: peripheral blood. V usage is TRBV7-8 and J usage is TRBJ1-5, with 9 bases identical to TRBD1. CDR3 sequence reads: CASSLGDRVIQPQHF. In DNA, the CDR3 is TGTGCCAGCAGCTTAGGGGACAGGGTCATACAGCCCCAGCATTTT. Variable domain in full (rest from reference TRBV7-8 and TRBJ1-5): GAGVSQSPRYKVAKRGQDVALRCDPISGHVSLFWYQQALGQGPEFLTYFQNEAQLDKSGLPSDRFFAERPEGSVSTLKIQRTQQEDSAVYLCASSLGDRVIQPQHFGDGTRLSIL.